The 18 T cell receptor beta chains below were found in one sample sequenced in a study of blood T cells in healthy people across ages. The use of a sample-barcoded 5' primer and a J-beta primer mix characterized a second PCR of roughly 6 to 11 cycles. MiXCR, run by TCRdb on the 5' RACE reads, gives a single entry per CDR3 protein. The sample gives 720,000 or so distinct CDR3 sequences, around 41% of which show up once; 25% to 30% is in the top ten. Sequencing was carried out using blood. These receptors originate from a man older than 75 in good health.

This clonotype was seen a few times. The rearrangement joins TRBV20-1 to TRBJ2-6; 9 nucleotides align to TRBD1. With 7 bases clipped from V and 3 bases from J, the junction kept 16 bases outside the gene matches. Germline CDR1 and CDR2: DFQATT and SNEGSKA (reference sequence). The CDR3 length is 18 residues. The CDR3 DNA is TGCAGTGTCCCTAATCGACCGGGACAGGGAAGTGGGGCCAACGTCCTGACTTTC. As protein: CSVPNRPGQGSGANVLTF.

DNA of the CDR3: TGCGCCAGCAGCCCGGGAAGGGCAGACTCACCCCTCCACTTT. This codes for CASSPGRADSPLHF. The chain carries TRBV5-1 and TRBJ1-6, with unresolved D. This CDR3 is 14 amino acids long. The germline V gene has CDR1 SGHRS and CDR2 YFSETQ. The ends were cut back, 4 bases at V and 10 bases at J, with 15 bases in the middle.

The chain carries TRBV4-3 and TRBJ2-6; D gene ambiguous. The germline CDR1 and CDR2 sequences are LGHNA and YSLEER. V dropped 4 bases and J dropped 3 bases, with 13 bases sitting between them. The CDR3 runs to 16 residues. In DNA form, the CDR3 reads TGCGCCAGCAGCCTCCTTTCCGGGTTTGGGGCCAACGTCCTGACTTTC. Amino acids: CASSLLSGFGANVLTF.

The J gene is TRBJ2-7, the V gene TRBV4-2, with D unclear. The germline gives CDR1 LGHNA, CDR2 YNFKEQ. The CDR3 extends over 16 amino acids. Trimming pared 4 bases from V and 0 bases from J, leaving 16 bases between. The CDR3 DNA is TGTGCCAGCAGCCCAGAGTCACCCTCTTTCTCCTACGAGCAGTACTTC. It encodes CASSPESPSFSYEQYF.

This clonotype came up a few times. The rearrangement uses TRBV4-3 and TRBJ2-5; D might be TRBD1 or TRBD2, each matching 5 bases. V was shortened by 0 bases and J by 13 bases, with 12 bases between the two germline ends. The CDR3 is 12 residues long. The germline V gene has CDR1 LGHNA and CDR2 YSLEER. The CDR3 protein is CASSQDRGPPYF. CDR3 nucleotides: TGCGCCAGCAGCCAAGATCGGGGCCCTCCGTACTTC.

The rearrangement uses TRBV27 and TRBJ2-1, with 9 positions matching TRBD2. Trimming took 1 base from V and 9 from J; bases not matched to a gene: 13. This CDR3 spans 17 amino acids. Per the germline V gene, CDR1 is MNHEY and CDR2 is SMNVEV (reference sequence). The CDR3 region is CASSLLAGGPTPGEQFF. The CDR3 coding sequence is TGTGCCAGCAGTTTATTGGCGGGAGGGCCAACTCCAGGTGAGCAGTTCTTC.

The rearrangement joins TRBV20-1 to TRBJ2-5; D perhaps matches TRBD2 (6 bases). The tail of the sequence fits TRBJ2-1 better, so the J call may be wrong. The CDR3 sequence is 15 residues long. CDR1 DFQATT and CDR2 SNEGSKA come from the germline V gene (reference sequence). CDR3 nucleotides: TGCAGTGCTAGCCCTCCTCGGCGGGGAGGAGAGACCCAGTTCTTC. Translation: CSASPPRRGGETQFF.

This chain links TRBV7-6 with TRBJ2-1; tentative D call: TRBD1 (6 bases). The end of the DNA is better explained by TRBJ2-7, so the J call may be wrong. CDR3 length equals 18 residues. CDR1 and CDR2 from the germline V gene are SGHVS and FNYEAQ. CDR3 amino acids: CASSFVSWDTDSYNEQYF. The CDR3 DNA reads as TGTGCCAGCAGCTTTGTATCGTGGGACACCGACTCCTACAATGAGCAGTACTTC.

The CDR3 reads CASSDWGSGNEQFF. The CDR3 nucleotides read TGTGCCAGCAGTGACTGGGGGTCGGGGAATGAGCAGTTCTTC. The chain combines TRBV6-4 with TRBJ2-1, with D possibly being TRBD1 or TRBD2 (5 bases each). Germline CDR1 reads MRHNA; CDR2 reads SNTAGT. V was clipped by 1 base and J by 7 bases, with 11 bases between them. The CDR3 contains 14 residues.

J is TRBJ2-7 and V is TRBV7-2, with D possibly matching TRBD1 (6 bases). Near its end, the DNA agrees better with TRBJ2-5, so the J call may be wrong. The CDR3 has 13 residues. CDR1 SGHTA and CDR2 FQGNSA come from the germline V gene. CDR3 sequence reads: CASSRNQGETQYF. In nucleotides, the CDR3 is TGTGCCAGCAGCCGGAACCAGGGGGAGACCCAGTACTTC.

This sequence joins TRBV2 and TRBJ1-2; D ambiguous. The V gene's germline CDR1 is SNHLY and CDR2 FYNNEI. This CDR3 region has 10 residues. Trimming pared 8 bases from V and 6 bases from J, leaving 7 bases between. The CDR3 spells CASLEDGYTF. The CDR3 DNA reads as TGTGCCAGCCTGGAAGATGGCTACACCTTC.

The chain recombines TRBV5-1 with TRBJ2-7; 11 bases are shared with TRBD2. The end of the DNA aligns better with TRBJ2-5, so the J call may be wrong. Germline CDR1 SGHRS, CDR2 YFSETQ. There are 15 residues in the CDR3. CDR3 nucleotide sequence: TGCGCCAGCAGCCCTAGCGGGGGGCTGGGGGAGACCCAGTACTTC. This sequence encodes CASSPSGGLGETQYF.

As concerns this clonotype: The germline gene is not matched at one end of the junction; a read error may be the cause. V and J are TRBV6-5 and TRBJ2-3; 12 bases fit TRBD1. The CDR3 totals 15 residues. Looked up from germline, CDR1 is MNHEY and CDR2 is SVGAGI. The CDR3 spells CASSSGTGGWGTQYF. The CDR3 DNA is TGTGCTAGCAGTTCCGGGACAGGGGGCTGGGGTACGCAGTATTTT.

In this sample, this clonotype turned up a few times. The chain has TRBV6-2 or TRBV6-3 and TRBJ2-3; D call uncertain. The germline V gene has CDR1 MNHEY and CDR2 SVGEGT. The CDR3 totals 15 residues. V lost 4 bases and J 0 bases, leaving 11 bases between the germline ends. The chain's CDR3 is CASSSRSRSTDTQYF. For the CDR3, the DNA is TGTGCCAGCAGTTCTCGGAGCAGAAGCACAGATACGCAGTATTTT.

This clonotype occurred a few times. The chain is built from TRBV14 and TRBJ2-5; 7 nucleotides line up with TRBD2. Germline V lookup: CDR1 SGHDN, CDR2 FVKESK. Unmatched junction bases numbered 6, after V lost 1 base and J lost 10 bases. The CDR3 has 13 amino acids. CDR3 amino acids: CASSQGLARYQYF. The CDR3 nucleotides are TGTGCCAGCAGCCAAGGACTAGCCCGTTACCAGTACTTC.

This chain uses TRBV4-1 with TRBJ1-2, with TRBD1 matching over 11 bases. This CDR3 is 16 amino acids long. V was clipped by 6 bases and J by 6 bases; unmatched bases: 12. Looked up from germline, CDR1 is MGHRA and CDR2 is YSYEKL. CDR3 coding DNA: TGCGCCAGCAGGGATGGACAGGGGGCTTTTGAACATGGCTACACCTTC. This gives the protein CASRDGQGAFEHGYTF.

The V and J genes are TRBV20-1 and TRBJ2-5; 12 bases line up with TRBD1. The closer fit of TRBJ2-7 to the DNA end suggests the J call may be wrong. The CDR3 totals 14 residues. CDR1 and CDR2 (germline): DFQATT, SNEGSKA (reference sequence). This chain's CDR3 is CSARVGQGAYEQYF. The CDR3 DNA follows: TGCAGTGCTAGAGTGGGACAGGGGGCGTACGAGCAGTACTTC.

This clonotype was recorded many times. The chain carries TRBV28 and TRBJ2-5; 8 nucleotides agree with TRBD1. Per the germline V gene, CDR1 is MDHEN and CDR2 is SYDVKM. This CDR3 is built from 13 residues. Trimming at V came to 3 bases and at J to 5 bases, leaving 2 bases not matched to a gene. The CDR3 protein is CASSLDRVETQYF. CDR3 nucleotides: TGTGCCAGCAGTTTGGACAGGGTGGAGACCCAGTACTTC.